A selection of T cell receptor beta chains follows, all from one sample in a study of blood T cell repertoires in COVID-19. Assay used: immunoSEQ multiplex PCR; TCRdb lists only in-frame clones, some missing. This sample yields around 120,000 clones, of which around 89% are seen a single time; 7.6% belongs to the top ten. The sample taken for sequencing was peripheral blood. The receptors here all came from a man between 45 and 60 years old with acute or convalescent COVID-19. CDR3s include the opening cysteine and the closing phenylalanine or tryptophan. D genes are given only for firm matches. The size entry is marked missing in some rows and otherwise reads once, few, many or a size class.

j_gene	v_gene	d_gene	abundance	CDR3aa	CDR3nt
TRBJ2-7	TRBV1	-	-	CTSSQEESRRGAYEQYF	TGCACCAGCAGCCAAGAGGAGTCGAGGCGGGGGGCCTACGAGCAGTACTTC
TRBJ2-7	TRBV7-2	-	-	CASSLNWRYEQYF	TGTGCCAGCAGCTTAAACTGGAGATACGAGCAGTACTTC
TRBJ1-4	TRBV2	TRBD1	-	CASRGLQGRNEKLFF	TGTGCCAGCAGGGGCCTACAGGGGAGGAATGAAAAACTGTTTTTT
TRBJ2-7	TRBV2	-	-	CASYSGELTYEQYF	TGTGCCAGTTACTCGGGAGAGCTAACCTACGAGCAGTACTTC
TRBJ2-5	TRBV30	-	-	CAWSETRQETQYF	TGTGCCTGGAGCGAAACCAGACAAGAGACCCAGTACTTC
TRBJ2-1	TRBV7-9	-	once	CASSLLRENNEQFF	TGTGCCAGCAGCTTATTAAGGGAGAACAATGAGCAGTTCTTC
TRBJ2-2	TRBV18	-	-	CASSPLIATGELFF	TGTGCCAGCTCACCACTAATAGCGACCGGGGAGCTGTTTTTT
TRBJ2-1	TRBV7-2	TRBD2	-	CASRGGLARNEQFF	TGTGCCAGCAGAGGGGGACTAGCAAGGAATGAGCAGTTCTTC
TRBJ2-7	TRBV11-2	-	-	CASSTLTASYEQYF	TGTGCCAGCAGCACCCTGACAGCTTCCTACGAGCAGTACTTC
TRBJ1-1	TRBV18	-	-	CASSLLPTAEAFF	TGTGCCAGCTCACTACTCCCGACAGCTGAAGCTTTCTTT
TRBJ2-7	TRBV7-2	-	-	CASSLAEGAELDEQYF	TGTGCCAGCAGCTTAGCGGAGGGAGCGGAGCTAGACGAGCAGTACTTC
TRBJ2-7	TRBV25-1	TRBD2	-	CASSETSGTTYEQYF	TGTGCCAGCAGTGAAACTAGCGGGACTACCTACGAGCAGTACTTC
TRBJ1-5	TRBV6-5	TRBD1	-	CASSYDRAQPQHF	TGTGCCAGCAGTTACGACAGGGCCCAGCCCCAGCATTTT
TRBJ2-2	TRBV6-5	TRBD1	-	CASSRGQTNTGELFF	TGTGCCAGCAGTAGGGGACAGACCAACACCGGGGAGCTGTTTTTT
TRBJ1-2	TRBV18	-	-	CASSPPVVGRAPSNYGYTF	TGTGCCAGCTCACCACCGGTTGTGGGCAGGGCCCCCTCTAACTATGGCTACACCTTC
TRBJ1-3	TRBV3-1/TRBV3-2	TRBD1	-	CASSQDPRGNGNTIYF	TGTGCCAGCAGCCAAGATCCCAGGGGGAACGGAAACACCATATATTTT
TRBJ2-6	TRBV19	-	-	CASSIDPRATGANVLTF	TGTGCCAGTAGTATAGATCCGCGCGCGACTGGGGCCAACGTCCTGACTTTC
TRBJ1-2	TRBV19	-	-	CASSLRTANYGYTF	TGTGCCAGTAGTCTTCGGACAGCCAACTATGGCTACACCTTC
TRBJ2-2	TRBV24-1	-	-	CATSDLGDTNTGELFF	TGTGCCACCAGTGATTTGGGCGACACGAACACCGGGGAGCTGTTTTTT
TRBJ2-1	TRBV27	TRBD2	once	CASSVLAGNNEQFF	TGTGCCAGCAGTGTACTAGCGGGAAACAATGAGCAGTTCTTC
TRBJ1-2	TRBV10-1	-	few	CASSGGTAPYGYTF	TGCGCCAGCAGTGGCGGGACCGCTCCTTATGGCTACACCTTC
TRBJ1-1	TRBV24-1	TRBD1	few	CATRPGGWITEAFF	TGTGCCACCAGACCAGGGGGCTGGATCACTGAAGCTTTCTTT
TRBJ2-7	TRBV6-5	TRBD2	once	CASRGLAEAYEQYF	TGTGCCAGCAGGGGACTAGCGGAAGCCTACGAGCAGTACTTC
TRBJ2-7	TRBV5-1	TRBD2	-	CASSPSGLSSYEQYF	TGCGCCAGCAGCCCTAGCGGGCTCTCATCCTACGAGCAGTACTTC
TRBJ1-2	TRBV5-1	-	few	CASSLEGGVGYTF	TGCGCCAGCAGCTTGGAGGGAGGGGTCGGCTACACCTTC
TRBJ2-5	TRBV5-1	-	-	CASSLAGGETQYF	TGCGCCAGCAGCTTGGCTGGCGGGGAGACCCAGTACTTC
TRBJ1-5	TRBV30	-	-	CAWSGAGRQPQHF	TGTGCCTGGAGTGGGGCAGGGAGGCAGCCCCAGCATTTT
TRBJ2-7	TRBV27	-	once	CASSLAGAASSYEQYF	TGTGCCAGCAGTTTAGCGGGGGCCGCTAGCTCCTACGAGCAGTACTTC
TRBJ2-1	TRBV7-2	TRBD2	-	CASGLSSIGLAGGTEQFF	TGTGCCAGCGGGTTGTCCTCGATAGGACTAGCGGGAGGGACTGAGCAGTTCTTC
TRBJ2-5	TRBV11-2	TRBD1	-	CASRNRGETQYF	TGTGCCAGCCGGAACAGGGGGGAGACCCAGTACTTC